The 19 T cell receptor beta chains listed next were all sequenced from one sample in a study of post-analysis software for immune sequencing data. These receptors lack a known antigen. The TCR beta cDNA libraries contained unique molecular identifiers. TCRdb recomputed calls from the PCR reads with MiXCR, one row per CDR3 protein. The sample includes around 700,000 distinct CDR3 sequences, approximately 60% of them seen just once. Whole-study findings and limits: When patients were compared with controls, about 5 TRBV segments were more frequent, TRBV5-6, TRBV5-1 and TRBV20-1 among them.

Sequencing was carried out using blood. Receptors originate from a girl aged 2-10 years with multiple sclerosis.

V gene TRBV7-2 combines with J gene TRBJ1-5, with TRBD1 matching over 10 bases. The CDR3 covers 16 residues. The J segment lost 3 bases and the V segment lost 3 bases, leaving 5 bases of the junction unmatched. Germline values: CDR1 SGHTA, CDR2 FQGNSA. The CDR3 loop reads CASSFDRGLDNQPQHF. The CDR3 nucleotides are TGTGCCAGCAGCTTCGACAGGGGGCTTGACAATCAGCCCCAGCATTTT.

J is TRBJ2-1 and V is TRBV29-1; tentative D call: TRBD1 (5 bases). Germline V lookup: CDR1 SQVTM, CDR2 ANQGSEA. V dropped 0 bases and J dropped 1 base, with 19 bases sitting between them. The CDR3 spans 18 residues. The CDR3 region is CSVEDRDGSRGSYNEQFF. Here the CDR3 DNA reads TGCAGCGTTGAAGACCGAGACGGCAGTAGGGGATCCTACAATGAGCAGTTCTTC.

The table lists this clonotype with a few counts. CDR3 nucleotide sequence: TGTGCCAGCAGCCCGGGACAGAAGATCGAAAAACTGTTTTTT. Amino acids: CASSPGQKIEKLFF. The chain couples TRBV7-2 to TRBJ1-4; 7 positions agree with TRBD1. CDR3 size: 14 residues. V dropped 5 bases and J dropped 8; count of bases not matched to a gene: 8. The germline V gene has CDR1 SGHTA and CDR2 FQGNSA.

This clonotype was seen more than once but under ten times. The rearrangement links TRBV12-3 or TRBV12-4 to TRBJ2-5; TRBD2 might be the D (5 bases). This CDR3 is built from 16 residues. Trimming removed 1 base at V and 2 bases at J, with 14 bases between. In DNA form, the CDR3 reads TGTGCCAGCAGTTTAGGTGCCGGAGGCCCACAAGAGACCCAGTACTTC. Encoded protein: CASSLGAGGPQETQYF.

This clonotype was found a few times. The chain employs TRBV29-1 and TRBJ1-1; D unclear. The V end lost 3 bases, the J end lost 0 bases, and 8 bases lay between the germline ends. Per the germline V gene, CDR1 is SQVTM and CDR2 is ANQGSEA. The CDR3 loop spans 13 amino acids. Written as DNA, the CDR3 is TGCAGCGTTGAGAGGATTATGAACACTGAAGCTTTCTTT. This translates into CSVERIMNTEAFF. The full variable domain, its missing parts supplied by reference TRBV29-1 and TRBJ1-1, is SAVISQKPSRDICQRGTSLTIQCQVDSQVTMMFWYRQQPGQSLTLIATANQGSEATYESGFVIDKFPISRPNLTFSTLTVSNMSPEDSSIYLCSVERIMNTEAFFGQGTRLTVV.

The V gene is TRBV12-3 or TRBV12-4, the J gene TRBJ1-1; D remains unclear. V lost 1 base to trimming and J lost 6 bases, with 15 bases between them. CDR3 size: 15 residues. CDR3 in DNA: TGTGCCAGCAGTTTAGGTAGCGCGCGGAGCGCTGAAGCTTTCTTT. Residues: CASSLGSARSAEAFF.

V is TRBV10-3 and J is TRBJ2-3; D might be TRBD2 (6 bases). CDR1 is ENHRY, CDR2 SYGVKD, per germline. The germline V and J ends were trimmed by 6 bases and 1 base, with 17 bases remaining between them. The CDR3 totals 16 residues. CDR3 amino acids: CAIRVSVGGRTDTQYF. The CDR3 DNA sequence: TGTGCCATCAGAGTCTCTGTCGGGGGACGCACAGATACGCAGTATTTT.

This clonotype was detected only a few times. The gene calls are TRBV4-1 and TRBJ2-1; 9 positions match TRBD2. This CDR3 region has 16 residues. After removal of 1 base from V and 8 bases from J, the junction contained 9 bases not matched to a gene. Germline lookup yields CDR1 MGHRA and CDR2 YSYEKL. CDR3 amino acids: CASSQVSGTSIDEQFF. The CDR3 DNA sequence: TGCGCCAGCAGCCAAGTCTCCGGGACTAGCATCGATGAGCAGTTCTTC.

This clonotype was found once. The gene calls are TRBV11-3 and TRBJ2-1; 10 nucleotides match TRBD2. There are 16 residues in the CDR3. V lost 7 bases, J lost 1 base, and 7 bases stayed unmatched. Germline V lookup: CDR1 SGHNT, CDR2 YENEEA. This chain's CDR3 is CASTSLAGSSYNEQFF. Here the CDR3 DNA reads TGTGCCAGCACCTCACTAGCGGGATCTTCCTACAATGAGCAGTTCTTC.

This clonotype was observed a few times. V usage is TRBV20-1 and J usage is TRBJ2-6; no firm D call. Germline CDR1 is DFQATT and CDR2 is SNEGSKA (reference sequence). V was cut by 1 base and J by 0 bases, with 10 bases left in between. There are 16 residues in the CDR3. The chain's CDR3 is CSARVPFNSGANVLTF. Here the CDR3 DNA reads TGCAGTGCTAGAGTTCCTTTTAACTCTGGGGCCAACGTCCTGACTTTC.

This clonotype was detected a few times. The rearrangement links TRBV29-1 to TRBJ2-7, with 8 bases lining up with TRBD2. Germline assignment: CDR1 SQVTM and CDR2 ANQGSEA. V dropped 4 bases and J dropped 3; count of bases not matched to a gene: 5. This CDR3 spans 13 amino acids. The DNA of the CDR3 is TGCAGCGTTGGGCTAGCGGGTCACTACGAGCAGTACTTC. Amino acids: CSVGLAGHYEQYF.

This clonotype was observed at least ten times. The rearrangement uses TRBV7-2 and TRBJ2-1, with D perhaps matching TRBD1 (5 bases). The CDR3 covers 15 residues. Looked up from germline, CDR1 is SGHTA and CDR2 is FQGNSA. V lost 3 bases to trimming and J lost 4 bases, with 13 bases between them. The CDR3 reads CASSLGQGTYNEQFF. The CDR3 DNA is TGTGCCAGCAGCTTGGGGCAGGGTACATACAATGAGCAGTTCTTC.

V and J are TRBV15 and TRBJ1-4; D is unclear. Germline CDR1 and CDR2: LNHNV and YYDKDF (reference sequence). CDR3 length: 16 amino acids. V gave up 0 bases and J gave up 8 bases, with 16 bases separating them. The CDR3 sequence: CATSRDTSISREKLFF. CDR3 sequence (DNA): TGTGCCACCAGCAGAGACACCTCCATCAGTCGGGAAAAACTGTTTTTT.

The genes are TRBV7-9 and TRBJ2-1; D perhaps matches TRBD2 (5 bases). Trimming left V 5 bases short and J 1 base short, with 12 bases between. CDR3 length equals 15 residues. Germline values: CDR1 SEHNR, CDR2 FQNEAQ (reference sequence). In DNA, the CDR3 is TGTGCCAGCAGCAGGACTGCTAATTCCTACAATGAGCAGTTCTTC. The encoded protein is CASSRTANSYNEQFF.

The chain has TRBV5-1 and TRBJ2-1; 11 bases align to TRBD2. V gave up 5 bases and J gave up 7 bases; unmatched junction bases: 5. Germline lookup yields CDR1 SGHRS and CDR2 YFSETQ. The CDR3 consists of 14 residues. CDR3 sequence: CASRYTSGSNEQFF. CDR3 DNA: TGCGCCAGCAGATACACTAGCGGGAGTAATGAGCAGTTCTTC. The full variable domain, completed using reference TRBV5-1 and TRBJ2-1, is KAGVTQTPRYLIKTRGQQVTLSCSPISGHRSVSWYQQTPGQGLQFLFEYFSETQRNKGNFPGRFSGRQFSNSRSEMNVSTLELGDSALYLCASRYTSGSNEQFFGPGTRLTVL.

The rearrangement joins TRBV20-1 to TRBJ2-5; 8 bases fit TRBD1. The J call may be mistaken, given a closer DNA end match to TRBJ2-4. Germline V lookup: CDR1 DFQATT, CDR2 SNEGSKA (reference sequence). The CDR3 is made up of 14 amino acids. The CDR3 nucleotides are TGCAGTGCTAGAGCCCAGGGGGCAGGGAACATTCAGTACTTC. It codes for CSARAQGAGNIQYF.

The rearrangement links TRBV20-1 to TRBJ2-7; TRBD1 matches 8 bases. The CDR3 contains 12 residues. Losses at the gene ends were 3 bases for V and 2 bases for J; bases not matched to a gene: 0. CDR1 and CDR2 from the germline V gene are DFQATT and SNEGSKA (reference sequence). The CDR3 DNA reads TGCAGTGCTAGGGGACAGGCCTACGAGCAGTACTTC. It yields the protein CSARGQAYEQYF.

This clonotype has just one count. The chain recombines TRBV4-1 with TRBJ2-1, with D perhaps TRBD1 or TRBD2 (6 bases each). This CDR3 spans 16 amino acids. With 6 bases removed from V and 1 base from J, the gap between germline ends came to 16 bases. Germline V gene sequence: CDR1 MGHRA, CDR2 YSYEKL. DNA of the CDR3: TGCGCCAGCAGACCGAGGGGGGAAGGATCCTACAATGAGCAGTTCTTC. Protein: CASRPRGEGSYNEQFF.

As concerns this clonotype: The junction departs from the called germline gene at one end, perhaps through a read error. This sequence joins TRBV15 and TRBJ1-5; D unresolved. The CDR3 loop spans 12 amino acids. In germline, CDR1 is LNHNV, CDR2 YYDKDF (reference sequence). CDR3 coding DNA: TGTGCCACCAGCCGTGGAAATCCGCCCCAGCATTTT. The encoded protein is CATSRGNPPQHF.